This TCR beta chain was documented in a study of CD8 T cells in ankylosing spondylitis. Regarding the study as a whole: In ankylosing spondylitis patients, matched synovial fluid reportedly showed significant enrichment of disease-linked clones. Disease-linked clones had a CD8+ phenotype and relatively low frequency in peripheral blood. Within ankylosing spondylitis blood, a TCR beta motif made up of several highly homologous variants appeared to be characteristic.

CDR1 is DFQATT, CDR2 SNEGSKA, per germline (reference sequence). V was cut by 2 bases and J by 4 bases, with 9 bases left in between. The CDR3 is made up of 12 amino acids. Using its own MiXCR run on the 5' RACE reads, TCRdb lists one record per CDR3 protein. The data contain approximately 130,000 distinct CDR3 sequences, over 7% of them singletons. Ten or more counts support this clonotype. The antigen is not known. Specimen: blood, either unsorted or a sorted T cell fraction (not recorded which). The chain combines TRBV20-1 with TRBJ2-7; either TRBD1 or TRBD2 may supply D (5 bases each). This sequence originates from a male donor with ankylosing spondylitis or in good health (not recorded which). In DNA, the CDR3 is TGCAGTGCTAGACCTGGGGGTTACGAGCAGTACTTC. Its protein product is CSARPGGYEQYF.